The 3 T cell receptor beta chains below were found in one sample sequenced in a study of T cell clones after liver transplantation. Here immunoSEQ multiplex PCR was the method, and the copy in TCRdb shows in-frame clones only, minus some. The sample consists of about 72,000 clones, about nine tenths of them appearing once. This specimen was CD4+ T cells from blood, taken before liver transplant. Source of these receptors: a human donor who received a liver transplant.

V and J are TRBV29-1 and TRBJ1-2; 7 bases are a match to TRBD1. Looked up from germline, CDR1 is SQVTM and CDR2 is ANQGSEA. This CDR3 has 13 amino acids. Trimming took 7 bases from V and 8 from J; bases not matched to a gene: 13. CDR3 protein: CSGSRGGLGGYTF. The CDR3 region has the DNA TGCAGCGGCTCGCGAGGGGGCTTAGGGGGCTACACCTTC. The whole variable domain, remainder taken from reference TRBV29-1 and TRBJ1-2, is SAVISQKPSRDICQRGTSLTIQCQVDSQVTMMFWYRQQPGQSLTLIATANQGSEATYESGFVIDKFPISRPNLTFSTLTVSNMSPEDSSIYLCSGSRGGLGGYTFGSGTRLTVV.

The chain is built from TRBV18 and TRBJ2-7, with D possibly being TRBD2 (6 bases). The CDR3 is made up of 13 amino acids. CDR1 KGHSH and CDR2 LQKENI come from the germline V gene. V lost 0 bases, J lost 7 bases, and 10 bases lay in between. CDR3 loop: CASSPPLSGEQYF. Written as DNA, the CDR3 is TGTGCCAGCTCACCACCTTTAAGCGGGGAGCAGTACTTC. Full variable domain (outside the CDR3, taken from reference TRBV18 and TRBJ2-7): NAGVMQNPRHLVRRRGQEARLRCSPMKGHSHVYWYRQLPEEGLKFMVYLQKENIIDESGMPKERFSAEFPKEGPSILRIQQVVRGDSAAYFCASSPPLSGEQYFGPGTRLTVT.

This chain connects TRBV5-4 to TRBJ2-3; 8 nucleotides align to TRBD2. The J segment lost 4 bases and the V segment lost 4 bases, leaving 5 bases of the junction unmatched. Germline CDR1 and CDR2: SGHNT and YYREEE (reference sequence). The CDR3 runs 14 residues. The CDR3 nucleotides are TGTGCCAGCAGCCCTGAGGGACTAGCAGATACGCAGTATTTT. Translating it yields CASSPEGLADTQYF.